This note documents a single T cell receptor (beta chain) sequence. V shed 1 base and J 8 bases; nucleotides not matched to a gene: 7. The CDR3 length is 15 residues. Germline assignment: CDR1 SGDLS and CDR2 YYNGEE. TCRdb's table, derived via immunoSEQ multiplex PCR, lists solely in-frame clones and lacks some. Of around 2,000,000 clones listed, around 96% are singletons. The source of the sample is a study of shared clonotypes between healthy human individuals. Naivety among CD8 cells was defined by CD45RO negativity and positive CCR7 selection, thereby excluding terminally differentiated effector memory CD45RA+ cells.

This TCR was sampled from a young man in good health. Sample: naive CD8+ T cells sorted from blood. The V and J genes are TRBV9 and TRBJ2-1; 9 bases line up with TRBD2. DNA for the CDR3: TGTGCCAGCAGCGTAACTAGCCTAGCGGGATATGAGCAGTTCTTC. It specifies CASSVTSLAGYEQFF. Full variable domain (missing parts from reference TRBV9 and TRBJ2-1): DSGVTQTPKHLITATGQRVTLRCSPRSGDLSVYWYQQSLDQGLQFLIQYYNGEERAKGNILERFSAQQFPDLHSELNLSSLELGDSALYFCASSVTSLAGYEQFFGPGTRLTVL.